The sequence of this T cell receptor (beta chain) was determined in a study of shared clonotypes between healthy human individuals. Libraries were prepared by immunoSEQ multiplex PCR; TCRdb keeps only in-frame clonotypes and omits some of them. The table lists under 550,000 clones, 90% to 96% of them singletons. The J segment lost 4 bases and the V segment lost 5 bases, leaving 5 bases of the junction unmatched. Germline V gene lookup returns CDR1 SGHRS and CDR2 YFSETQ. CDR3 length: 14 residues. The rearrangement joins TRBV5-1 to TRBJ2-1; 8 bases agree with TRBD1. The sample taken for sequencing was naive CD4+ T cells sorted from blood. Subset described: CD45RA+ positively selected. This TCR was recovered from a woman aged 25 to 39 in good health. CDR3 in amino acids: CASRQGEAYNEQFF. The CDR3 coding sequence is TGCGCCAGCAGACAGGGGGAGGCATACAATGAGCAGTTCTTC.